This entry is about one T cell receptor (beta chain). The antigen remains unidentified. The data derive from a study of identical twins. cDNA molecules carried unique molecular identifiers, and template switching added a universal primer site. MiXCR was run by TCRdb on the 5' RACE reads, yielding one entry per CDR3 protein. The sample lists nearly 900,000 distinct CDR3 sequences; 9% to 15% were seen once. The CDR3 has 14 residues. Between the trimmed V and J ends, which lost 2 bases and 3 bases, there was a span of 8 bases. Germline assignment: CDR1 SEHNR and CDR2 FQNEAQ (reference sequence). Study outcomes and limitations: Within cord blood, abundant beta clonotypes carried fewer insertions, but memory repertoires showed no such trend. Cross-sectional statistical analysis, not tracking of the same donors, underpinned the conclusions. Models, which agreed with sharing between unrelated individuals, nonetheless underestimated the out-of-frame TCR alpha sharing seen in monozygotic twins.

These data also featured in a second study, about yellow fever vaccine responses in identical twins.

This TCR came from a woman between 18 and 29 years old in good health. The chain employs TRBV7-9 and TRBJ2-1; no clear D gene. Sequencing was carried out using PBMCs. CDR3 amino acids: CASSLPDGYNEQFF. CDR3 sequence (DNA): TGTGCCAGCAGCTTACCCGACGGCTACAATGAGCAGTTCTTC.